These 29 T cell receptor beta chains came from one sample sequenced in a study of T cell repertoires in cytomegalovirus infection. Antigen specificity for these receptors is unknown. TCRdb re-derived calls from the reads in MiXCR, one entry per CDR3 protein. The table lists a few hundred thousand distinct CDR3 sequences, almost 40% of them singletons. Material: cultured PBMCs, obtained from culture after CMV antigen stimulation. The receptors originated from a human donor in good health (CMV status not recorded). Some clones in this sample may be carry-over from other donors' samples.

The V and J genes are TRBV28 and TRBJ2-3; no reliable D call. The CDR3 covers 13 residues. Trimming pared 7 bases from V and 4 bases from J, leaving 12 bases between. CDR1 MDHEN and CDR2 SYDVKM come from the germline V gene. The CDR3 DNA is TGTGCCAGCATCACGGCATCTGCAGATACGCAGTATTTT. It encodes CASITASADTQYF. Filled out from reference TRBV28 and TRBJ2-3, the complete variable domain reads DVKVTQSSRYLVKRTGEKVFLECVQDMDHENMFWYRQDPGLGLRLIYFSYDVKMKEKGDIPEGYSVSREKKERFSLILESASTNQTSMYLCASITASADTQYFGPGTRLTVL.

The chain recombines TRBV20-1 with TRBJ2-1, with D perhaps assigned TRBD1 or TRBD2 (5 bases each). The V end was cut by 1 base, the J end by 9 bases, with 19 bases between. CDR1 and CDR2 (germline): DFQATT, SNEGSKA (reference sequence). There are 15 residues in the CDR3. As DNA, the CDR3 is TGCAGTGCTAGAGGAGGGCAGAATATCGGGACTGAGCAGTTCTTC. This gives the protein CSARGGQNIGTEQFF.

The chain employs TRBV6-2 or TRBV6-3 and TRBJ2-1; 7 bases align to TRBD2. The V gene's germline CDR1 is MNHEY and CDR2 SVGEGT. There are 12 residues in the CDR3. Trimming cost V 9 bases and J 5 bases; bases outside gene matches: 4. CDR3 nucleotides: TGTGCCAGTAGCGGGCCTAACAATGAGCAGTTCTTC. Its translation is CASSGPNNEQFF.

The chain has TRBV5-1 and TRBJ2-1; no clear D gene. The V end was cut by 0 bases, the J end by 6 bases, with 10 bases between. Per the germline V gene, CDR1 is SGHRS and CDR2 is YFSETQ. The CDR3 consists of 14 residues. The CDR3 DNA follows: TGCGCCAGCAGCTTGGATGTCGTTGGCAATGAGCAGTTCTTC. Its protein is CASSLDVVGNEQFF. Together with reference TRBV5-1 and TRBJ2-1, the CDR3 gives the full variable domain: KAGVTQTPRYLIKTRGQQVTLSCSPISGHRSVSWYQQTPGQGLQFLFEYFSETQRNKGNFPGRFSGRQFSNSRSEMNVSTLELGDSALYLCASSLDVVGNEQFFGPGTRLTVL.

The V and J genes are TRBV11-2 and TRBJ2-5, with D perhaps TRBD2 (7 bases). V dropped 5 bases and J dropped 3 bases, with 16 bases sitting between them. CDR3 length: 15 amino acids. Germline CDR1 reads SGHAT; CDR2 reads FQNNGV. The CDR3 DNA is TGTGCCAGCAGCCCCTGGGGGGGGGGCGAAGAGACCCAGTACTTC. Its protein is CASSPWGGGEETQYF.

The chain recombines TRBV5-1 with TRBJ2-1; D perhaps matches TRBD2 (5 bases). Looked up from germline, CDR1 is SGHRS and CDR2 is YFSETQ. V was pared by 2 bases and J by 0 bases, with 12 bases between. This CDR3 has 16 residues. DNA of the CDR3: TGCGCCAGCAGCTTAGATCCGGGGAGCTCCTACAATGAGCAGTTCTTC. Protein: CASSLDPGSSYNEQFF.

Concerning this clonotype itself: It may be a read error: a sequence one base away is much more abundant. The CDR3, as DNA: TGTGCCAGCAGCTTCTCCGGGACAGCGAACACTGAAGCTTTCTTT. This codes for CASSFSGTANTEAFF. The chain couples TRBV7-2 to TRBJ1-1, with TRBD1 matching 7 bases. The CDR3 runs 15 residues. J lost 1 base, V lost 3 bases, and 5 bases had no gene match. The germline CDR1 and CDR2 sequences are SGHTA and FQGNSA.

The chain has TRBV6-6 and TRBJ1-3; D call uncertain. CDR1 and CDR2 (germline): MNHNY, SVGAGI (reference sequence). CDR3 length: 14 amino acids. Trimming took off 0 bases at V and 3 bases at J, with 6 bases between the two ends. The CDR3 is CASSYSVIGNTIYF. DNA for the CDR3: TGTGCCAGCAGTTACTCAGTTATTGGAAACACCATATATTTT.

This clonotype was detected a few times. The chain carries TRBV12-3 or TRBV12-4 and TRBJ2-1, with a possible D match to TRBD2 (6 bases). The CDR3 is 13 amino acids. V was clipped by 7 bases and J by 6 bases, with 13 bases between them. The DNA of the CDR3 is TGTGCCAGCACCCTCGGGGGTGTCAATGAGCAGTTCTTC. This gives the protein CASTLGGVNEQFF.

The chain recombines TRBV19 with TRBJ1-1; D may be TRBD1 (5 bases). The germline V and J ends were trimmed by 3 bases and 11 bases, with 7 bases remaining between them. Germline CDR1 is LNHDA and CDR2 is SQIVND (reference sequence). The CDR3 length is 10 residues. CDR3 sequence reads: CASSMGRAFF. The CDR3, as DNA: TGTGCCAGTAGTATGGGGCGCGCTTTCTTT.

A few counts support this clonotype. The genes are TRBV7-2 and TRBJ2-7; D ambiguous. V was pared by 5 bases and J by 0 bases, with 14 bases between. The CDR3 contains 15 residues. Germline CDR1 SGHTA, CDR2 FQGNSA. In DNA form, the CDR3 reads TGTGCCAGCAGCCTTTCTTCCACGAGCTCCTACGAGCAGTACTTC. Protein: CASSLSSTSSYEQYF.

This clonotype was detected ten times or more. This chain links TRBV7-8 with TRBJ2-5; TRBD2 is a possible D gene (6 bases). With 2 bases removed from V and 5 bases from J, the gap between germline ends came to 9 bases. Looked up from germline, CDR1 is SGHVS and CDR2 is FQNEAQ. There are 13 residues in the CDR3. This CDR3 reads CASSLRGKETQYF. The DNA of the CDR3 is TGTGCCAGCAGCTTACGGGGGAAGGAGACCCAGTACTTC.

J is TRBJ1-5 and V is TRBV12-3 or TRBV12-4, with 8 bases identical to TRBD1. This CDR3 has 15 residues. After removal of 4 bases from V and 4 bases from J, the junction contained 6 bases not matched to a gene. The DNA of the CDR3 is TGTGCCAGCAGTTCGACAGGGGTGGAGAATCAGCCCCAGCATTTT. Translated, it gives CASSSTGVENQPQHF.

This chain links TRBV6-1 with TRBJ1-5, with D tentatively TRBD1 (6 bases). V was trimmed by 8 bases and J by 6 bases, leaving 14 bases between them. The length of the CDR3 is 13 residues. From germline, CDR1 is MNHNS and CDR2 SASEGT. The CDR3 spells CASVTGIRQPQHF. The CDR3 bases are TGTGCCAGCGTCACAGGGATCCGTCAGCCCCAGCATTTT.

The CDR3 DNA follows: TGTGCCAGCAGAGTCGGGGCCGAGCAGTACTTC. Its translation: CASRVGAEQYF. V gene TRBV7-2 combines with J gene TRBJ2-7; either TRBD1 or TRBD2 may fit D (5 bases each). V lost 6 bases, J lost 6 bases, and 9 bases lay in between. Germline V gene lookup returns CDR1 SGHTA and CDR2 FQGNSA. The CDR3 totals 11 residues.

The CDR3 DNA follows: TGTGCCAGTAGTATGAGTGGAGGGGACGGGCTCTCTAATTCACCCCTCCACTTT. Amino acid sequence: CASSMSGGDGLSNSPLHF. V gene TRBV19 combines with J gene TRBJ1-6; D possibly corresponds to TRBD1 (5 bases). CDR1 and CDR2 (germline): LNHDA, SQIVND (reference sequence). This CDR3 is 18 amino acids long. V dropped 3 bases and J dropped 6 bases, with 21 bases sitting between them. Full variable domain (rest looked up from reference TRBV19 and TRBJ1-6): DGGITQSPKYLFRKEGQNVTLSCEQNLNHDAMYWYRQDPGQGLRLIYYSQIVNDFQKGDIAEGYSVSREKKESFPLTVTSAQKNPTAFYLCASSMSGGDGLSNSPLHFGNGTRLTVT.

This clonotype was counted many times. CDR3 amino acids: CASSLWDERNEQFF. The DNA of the CDR3 is TGTGCCAGCAGCTTATGGGACGAGAGGAATGAGCAGTTCTTC. The chain couples TRBV7-9 to TRBJ2-1; either TRBD1 or TRBD2 may fit D (5 bases each). V was shortened by 2 bases and J by 7 bases, with 12 bases between the two germline ends. The CDR3 length is 14 residues. Germline V gene lookup returns CDR1 SEHNR and CDR2 FQNEAQ (reference sequence).

This chain connects TRBV25-1 to TRBJ1-1, with 7 bases matching TRBD1. The V gene end was trimmed by 5 bases and the J gene end by 7 bases; junction bases not matched to a gene: 7. Germline V gene sequence: CDR1 MGHDK, CDR2 SYGVNS. The CDR3 is made up of 13 amino acids. Written as DNA, the CDR3 is TGTGCCAGCAGTCACAGGGGAAATATTGAAGCTTTCTTT. This codes for CASSHRGNIEAFF.

This clonotype has only a few counts. This chain uses TRBV27 with TRBJ2-1; 11 bases fit TRBD2. Germline loops: CDR1 MNHEY, CDR2 SMNVEV (reference sequence). The CDR3 has 14 amino acids. V gave up 7 bases and J gave up 7 bases; unmatched junction bases: 6. CDR3 protein: CASTLAGGSNEQFF. The CDR3 DNA is TGTGCCAGCACTCTAGCGGGGGGCTCTAATGAGCAGTTCTTC.

The chain joins TRBV7-8 to TRBJ1-3; D remains ambiguous. Germline V gene lookup returns CDR1 SGHVS and CDR2 FQNEAQ. Between the trimmed V and J ends, which lost 6 bases and 0 bases, there was a span of 9 bases. The CDR3 loop spans 14 amino acids. The CDR3 nucleotides read TGTGCCAGCAGAAGTGCTACCTCTGGAAACACCATATATTTT. Amino acid sequence: CASRSATSGNTIYF.

This clonotype has at least ten counts. This sequence joins TRBV7-2 and TRBJ2-7; 7 bases fit TRBD1. Germline CDR1 is SGHTA and CDR2 is FQGNSA. The CDR3 spans 14 residues. J was trimmed by 3 bases and V by 5 bases; bases with no gene match: 7. In nucleotides, the CDR3 is TGTGCCAGCAGCCGGGACAGAAGTTACTACGAGCAGTACTTC. Amino acid sequence: CASSRDRSYYEQYF.

This clonotype was detected a few times. The chain is built from TRBV7-2 and TRBJ1-5; D gene uncertain. CDR1 is SGHTA and CDR2 is FQGNSA in the germline V gene. Between the trimmed V and J ends, which lost 4 bases and 11 bases, there was a span of 9 bases. The CDR3 length is 11 residues. The CDR3 here is CASSWGPAQHF. CDR3 nucleotides: TGTGCCAGCAGCTGGGGTCCGGCCCAGCATTTT. Full variable domain (outside the CDR3, taken from reference TRBV7-2 and TRBJ1-5): GAGVSQSPSNKVTEKGKDVELRCDPISGHTALYWYRQSLGQGLEFLIYFQGNSAPDKSGLPSDRFSAERTGGSVSTLTIQRTQQEDSAVYLCASSWGPAQHFGDGTRLSIL.

This clonotype was recorded a few times. The chain joins TRBV11-1 to TRBJ1-2; possibly TRBD1 for D (6 bases). The germline V and J ends were trimmed by 1 base and 5 bases, with 8 bases remaining between them. The length of the CDR3 is 13 residues. Germline loops: CDR1 SGHAT, CDR2 FQDESV (reference sequence). The CDR3 loop is CASSLGGQYGYTF. DNA of the CDR3: TGTGCCAGCAGCTTAGGCGGACAGTATGGCTACACCTTC.

V is TRBV7-2 and J is TRBJ2-1; TRBD2 matches 12 bases. Losses at the gene ends were 5 bases for V and 10 bases for J; bases not matched to a gene: 30. The length of the CDR3 is 22 residues. Per germline, CDR1 SGHTA and CDR2 FQGNSA. DNA of the CDR3: TGTGCCAGCAGCCCCAGGAGCCCCCTAGCGGGAGGGCCTAGTGGAGGACAATGGGAGCAGTTCTTC. Amino acid sequence: CASSPRSPLAGGPSGGQWEQFF.

This clonotype was counted a few times. The chain has TRBV6-1 and TRBJ1-6; 7 bases align to TRBD1. This CDR3 comprises 16 residues. V trimming: 6 bases; J trimming: 3 bases; junction bases outside the gene matches: 8. Germline-derived CDR1 and CDR2 are MNHNS and SASEGT. CDR3 residues: CASRRGRGGYNSPLHF. The CDR3 nucleotides read TGTGCCAGCAGAAGGGGCAGGGGGGGCTATAATTCACCCCTCCACTTT.

The chain uses TRBV4-1 and TRBJ2-7, with TRBD1 identical over 8 bases. The V and J ends lost 10 bases and 8 bases, in that order; junction bases with no gene match: 7. The germline V gene encodes CDR1 MGHRA and CDR2 YSYEKL. The CDR3 consists of 11 residues. CDR3 residues: CAIRRTGKQYF. In nucleotides, the CDR3 is TGCGCCATCAGAAGGACAGGGAAGCAGTACTTC.

Concerning this clonotype: The junction and the germline gene differ at one end; a read error may be behind it. V and J are TRBV4-1 and TRBJ1-1; D is unclear. Looked up from germline, CDR1 is MGHRA and CDR2 is YSYEKL. CDR3 length: 16 amino acids. The CDR3 loop reads CASSQVPRAMNTEAFF. CDR3 sequence (DNA): TGTGCCAGCAGCCAAGTCCCCCGAGCCATGAACACTGAAGCTTTCTTT.

The J gene is TRBJ2-2, the V gene TRBV2; D is uncertain. The CDR3 contains 14 residues. CDR1 is SNHLY and CDR2 is FYNNEI in the germline V gene. V dropped 7 bases and J dropped 6 bases, with 15 bases sitting between them. CDR3 in amino acids: CASISETTAGELFF. CDR3 DNA: TGTGCCAGCATCTCGGAGACAACCGCCGGGGAGCTGTTTTTT.

The rearrangement uses TRBV6-6 and TRBJ2-1; no reliable D call. The CDR3 loop spans 12 amino acids. Germline CDR1 MNHNY, CDR2 SVGAGI (reference sequence). V lost 2 bases and J 12 bases, leaving 11 bases between the germline ends. The CDR3 DNA sequence: TGTGCCAGCAGTTACAGGGATGGGCTGCAGTTCTTC. Protein product: CASSYRDGLQFF.